The 23 T cell receptor beta chains reported below all come from one sample, sequenced in a study of blood T cell repertoires in COVID-19. Produced via immunoSEQ multiplex PCR; TCRdb's table is partial and in-frame only. The data hold about 64,000 clones, with more than 75% observed a single time. Sequenced input: peripheral blood. The receptors stem from a human donor in a cohort sampled during active COVID-19.

V is TRBV19 and J is TRBJ1-1; 9 positions agree with TRBD1. Germline V gene sequence: CDR1 LNHDA, CDR2 SQIVND (reference sequence). The CDR3 runs 14 residues. V trimming: 7 bases; J trimming: 4 bases; junction bases outside the gene matches: 7. The CDR3 DNA reads TGTGCCAGTAACCCCGGGACAGGGACCACTGAAGCTTTCTTT. As protein: CASNPGTGTTEAFF.

The chain employs TRBV5-1 and TRBJ2-2; D might be TRBD1 (6 bases). V gave up 9 bases and J gave up 1 base, with 16 bases separating them. The CDR3 has 15 residues. The germline V gene has CDR1 SGHRS and CDR2 YFSETQ. The CDR3 sequence is CANQKSQGNTGELFF. In nucleotides, the CDR3 is TGCGCCAACCAAAAGTCACAGGGGAACACCGGGGAGCTGTTTTTT.

The chain is built from TRBV29-1 and TRBJ2-1; no clear D. The CDR3 length is 12 residues. Per the germline V gene, CDR1 is SQVTM and CDR2 is ANQGSEA. V was shortened by 4 bases and J by 5 bases, with 9 bases between the two germline ends. CDR3 loop: CSVASVHNEQFF. CDR3 nucleotides: TGCAGCGTTGCGTCTGTCCACAATGAGCAGTTCTTC.

This chain connects TRBV18 to TRBJ1-3, with 7 bases matching TRBD1. The CDR3 has 15 amino acids. Germline CDR1 KGHSH, CDR2 LQKENI. V lost 1 base and J lost 4; bases outside the gene matches: 4. CDR3 region: CASSPQGAAGNTIYF. CDR3 sequence (DNA): TGTGCCAGCTCACCACAGGGGGCGGCAGGAAACACCATATATTTT.

The chain is built from TRBV5-1 and TRBJ1-6; maybe TRBD1 (5 bases). V shed 4 bases and J shed 9 bases, with 14 bases lying between them. The CDR3 is 14 amino acids. Per the germline V gene, CDR1 is SGHRS and CDR2 is YFSETQ. The CDR3 DNA reads as TGCGCCAGCAGCCCTGGGGGGGGTAGTTCACCCCTCCACTTT. This gives the protein CASSPGGGSSPLHF.

V gene TRBV10-1 combines with J gene TRBJ2-7; no reliable D call. V gave up 4 bases and J gave up 3 bases, with 7 bases separating them. The germline V gene has CDR1 WNHNN and CDR2 SYGVQD (reference sequence). This CDR3 spans 12 amino acids. DNA for the CDR3: TGCGCCAGCAGTGGTTCTATCTACGAGCAGTACTTC. It codes for CASSGSIYEQYF.

This clone was detected a few times. The chain couples TRBV5-1 to TRBJ2-2; D gene ambiguous. The CDR3 covers 13 residues. Germline V gene lookup returns CDR1 SGHRS and CDR2 YFSETQ. Trimming took off 3 bases at V and 2 bases at J, with 5 bases between the two ends. For the CDR3, the DNA is TGCGCCAGCAGCTCCAGAAACACCGGGGAGCTGTTTTTT. Residues: CASSSRNTGELFF.

The gene calls are TRBV11-3 and TRBJ2-2; TRBD2 agrees at 9 bases. This CDR3 has 16 residues. Looked up from germline, CDR1 is SGHNT and CDR2 is YENEEA. With 3 bases clipped from V and 7 bases from J, the junction kept 9 bases outside the gene matches. The CDR3 sequence is CASSFVSSGVGGELFF. The CDR3 DNA is TGTGCCAGCAGCTTCGTCTCTAGCGGGGTTGGCGGGGAGCTGTTTTTT.

The rearrangement joins TRBV7-2 to TRBJ1-5; 9 nucleotides align to TRBD1. After removal of 1 base from V and 7 bases from J, the junction contained 5 bases not matched to a gene. Germline V gene data show CDR1 as SGHTA and CDR2 as FQGNSA. The CDR3 consists of 15 residues. The CDR3 coding sequence is TGTGCCAGCAGCTTAGGACAGGGGGGGAGACAGCCCCAGCATTTT. It codes for CASSLGQGGRQPQHF.

The V and J genes are TRBV7-8 and TRBJ2-7; TRBD2 agrees at 12 bases. CDR3 length equals 16 residues. The germline CDR1 and CDR2 sequences are SGHVS and FQNEAQ. V shed 2 bases, J shed 4 bases, and the junction held 6 bases outside the gene matches. The CDR3 nucleotides read TGTGCCAGCAGCTTATTCGGACTAGCGGGGAGTTACGAGCAGTACTTC. Translating it yields CASSLFGLAGSYEQYF.

V gene TRBV19 combines with J gene TRBJ1-6, with a weak D call TRBD1 (6 bases). CDR1 is LNHDA, CDR2 SQIVND, per germline (reference sequence). The CDR3 spans 14 residues. V gave up 2 bases and J gave up 9 bases, with 11 bases separating them. This CDR3 reads CASSIRGYGSPLHF. CDR3 bases: TGTGCCAGTAGTATAAGGGGGTACGGTTCACCCCTCCACTTT.

The rearrangement links TRBV18 to TRBJ2-3; D is possibly TRBD1 (6 bases). The V end was cut by 3 bases, the J end by 5 bases, with 18 bases between. Germline CDR1 is KGHSH and CDR2 is LQKENI. This CDR3 comprises 16 residues. The CDR3 protein is CASSPDRLGSEDTQYF. The CDR3 nucleotides read TGTGCCAGCTCACCCGACAGGCTAGGGTCGGAAGATACGCAGTATTTT.

The chain links TRBV13 to TRBJ1-4; D is uncertain. Trimming shortened V by 0 bases and J by 8 bases, and 16 bases separated the two germline ends. This CDR3 has 16 amino acids. Germline V gene lookup returns CDR1 PRHDT and CDR2 FYEKMQ (reference sequence). This CDR3 is CASSLGIQGLREKLFF. The CDR3 region has the DNA TGTGCCAGCAGCTTAGGAATCCAAGGCCTGAGGGAAAAACTGTTTTTT.

J is TRBJ1-4 and V is TRBV13, with TRBD1 as a possible D gene (5 bases). The CDR3 has 15 residues. Germline-derived CDR1 and CDR2 are PRHDT and FYEKMQ (reference sequence). Trimming cost V 0 bases and J 4 bases, with 9 bases left between them. DNA for the CDR3: TGTGCCAGCAGCTTAGGCCGGGGGAATAATGAAAAACTGTTTTTT. Translation: CASSLGRGNNEKLFF.

The chain joins TRBV4-2 to TRBJ1-5; 7 bases line up with TRBD1. The junction had 14 bases not matched to a gene; V was cut back by 1 base and J by 5 bases. This CDR3 has 18 residues. CDR1 is LGHNA, CDR2 YNFKEQ, per germline. The CDR3 DNA sequence: TGTGCCAGCAGCCAAGGAACGAAAAACAGGGGAACGGATCAGCCCCAGCATTTT. Protein product: CASSQGTKNRGTDQPQHF.

The gene calls are TRBV3-1 (or the pseudogene TRBV3-2) and TRBJ2-2; 8 bases line up with TRBD2. CDR1 and CDR2 from the germline V gene are LGHDT and YNNKEL (reference sequence). Trimming took 2 bases from V and 5 from J; bases not matched to a gene: 4. The CDR3 extends over 15 amino acids. The DNA for the CDR3 is TGTGCCAGCAGCCAACGAGCGGGGGAAACCGGGGAGCTGTTTTTT. It codes for CASSQRAGETGELFF.

V gene TRBV11-3 combines with J gene TRBJ2-1; D is uncertain. The germline CDR1 and CDR2 sequences are SGHNT and YENEEA. The CDR3 extends over 12 amino acids. V was trimmed by 4 bases and J by 15 bases, leaving 16 bases between them. CDR3 coding DNA: TGTGCCAGCAGCTCCATCGACAAGTTGGTGTTCTTC. It codes for CASSSIDKLVFF.

V and J are TRBV7-9 and TRBJ2-2; D not certain. There are 14 residues in the CDR3. From germline, CDR1 is SEHNR and CDR2 FQNEAQ (reference sequence). The germline V and J ends were trimmed by 8 bases and 2 bases, with 12 bases remaining between them. The CDR3 spells CASEASPNTGELFF. The CDR3 DNA is TGTGCCAGCGAGGCTTCTCCAAACACCGGGGAGCTGTTTTTT. Based on the CDR3 plus reference TRBV7-9 and TRBJ2-2, the full variable domain is DTGVSQNPRHKITKRGQNVTFRCDPISEHNRLYWYRQTLGQGPEFLTYFQNEAQLEKSRLLSDRFSAERPKGSFSTLEIQRTEQGDSAMYLCASEASPNTGELFFGEGSRLTVL.

The chain links TRBV7-6 to TRBJ1-1; 7 bases agree with TRBD1. There are 14 residues in the CDR3. CDR1 and CDR2 (germline): SGHVS, FNYEAQ. V lost 5 bases, J lost 3 bases, and 6 bases stayed unmatched. CDR3 bases: TGTGCCAGCAGCGTAGGGGGCGAGGACACTGAAGCTTTCTTT. This codes for CASSVGGEDTEAFF. The whole variable domain, filled in from reference TRBV7-6 and TRBJ1-1, reads GAGVSQSPRYKVTKRGQDVALRCDPISGHVSLYWYRQALGQGPEFLTYFNYEAQQDKSGLPNDRFSAERPEGSISTLTIQRTEQRDSAMYRCASSVGGEDTEAFFGQGTRLTVV.

This clone has a handful of counts. The chain links TRBV7-7 to TRBJ2-2; D may be TRBD2 (7 bases). Germline V gives CDR1 SSHAT, CDR2 FNYEAQ (reference sequence). Deletions cut 3 bases from V and 4 bases from J, with 15 bases between. The CDR3 sequence is 16 residues long. The CDR3 reads CASSFGPGGSTGELFF. CDR3 DNA: TGTGCCAGCAGCTTCGGTCCGGGGGGCTCCACCGGGGAGCTGTTTTTT.

The J gene is TRBJ2-5, the V gene TRBV4-1; a possible D gene is TRBD2 (6 bases). CDR3 size: 16 residues. In germline, CDR1 is MGHRA, CDR2 YSYEKL. With 0 bases removed from V and 4 bases from J, the gap between germline ends came to 15 bases. The CDR3 spells CASSQDWWRDGETQYF. In DNA form, the CDR3 reads TGCGCCAGCAGCCAAGATTGGTGGAGGGATGGAGAGACCCAGTACTTC.

The gene calls are TRBV2 and TRBJ2-6; possibly TRBD1 for D (5 bases). The ends were cut back, 6 bases at V and 0 bases at J, with 12 bases in the middle. CDR3 length: 16 amino acids. CDR1 is SNHLY, CDR2 FYNNEI, per germline. The CDR3 protein is CASRSTANSGANVLTF. Here the CDR3 DNA reads TGTGCCAGCAGGTCGACAGCTAACTCTGGGGCCAACGTCCTGACTTTC.

V and J are TRBV7-2 and TRBJ1-1; possibly TRBD1 for D (6 bases). Per the germline V gene, CDR1 is SGHTA and CDR2 is FQGNSA. The ends were cut back, 3 bases at V and 1 base at J, with 9 bases in the middle. The CDR3 consists of 14 residues. The DNA for the CDR3 is TGTGCCAGCAGCTTCGACAGGTGGAACACTGAAGCTTTCTTT. It translates to CASSFDRWNTEAFF. Full variable domain (outside the CDR3, taken from reference TRBV7-2 and TRBJ1-1): GAGVSQSPSNKVTEKGKDVELRCDPISGHTALYWYRQSLGQGLEFLIYFQGNSAPDKSGLPSDRFSAERTGGSVSTLTIQRTQQEDSAVYLCASSFDRWNTEAFFGQGTRLTVV.